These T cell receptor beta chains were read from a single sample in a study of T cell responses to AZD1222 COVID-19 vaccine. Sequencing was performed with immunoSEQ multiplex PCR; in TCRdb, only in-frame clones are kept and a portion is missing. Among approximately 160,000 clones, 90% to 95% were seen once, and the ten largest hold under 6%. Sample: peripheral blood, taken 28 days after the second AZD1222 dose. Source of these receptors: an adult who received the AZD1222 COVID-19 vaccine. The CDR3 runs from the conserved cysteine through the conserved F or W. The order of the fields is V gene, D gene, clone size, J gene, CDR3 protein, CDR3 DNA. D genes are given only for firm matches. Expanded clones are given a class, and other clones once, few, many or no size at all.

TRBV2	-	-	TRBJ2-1	CASSERGDEQFF	TGTGCCAGCAGTGAAAGGGGCGATGAGCAGTTCTTC
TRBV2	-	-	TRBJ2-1	CASSESAVDYNEQFF	TGTGCCAGCAGTGAATCAGCGGTGGATTACAATGAGCAGTTCTTC
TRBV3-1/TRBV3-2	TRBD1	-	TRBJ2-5	CASSPLTGGVGETQYF	TGTGCCAGCAGCCCCTTGACAGGGGGCGTCGGAGAGACCCAGTACTTC
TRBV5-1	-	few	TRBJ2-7	CASSLGYEQYF	TGCGCCAGCAGCTTGGGCTACGAGCAGTACTTC
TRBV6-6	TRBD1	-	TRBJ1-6	CASSYSQGATSPLHF	TGTGCCAGCAGTTACTCACAGGGGGCTACCTCACCCCTCCACTTT
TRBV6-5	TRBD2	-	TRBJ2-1	CASSLAGGNEQFF	TGTGCCAGCAGTTTAGCGGGAGGGAATGAGCAGTTCTTC
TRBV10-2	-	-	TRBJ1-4	CASSGGHEKLFF	TGCGCCAGCAGTGGGGGACATGAAAAACTGTTTTTT
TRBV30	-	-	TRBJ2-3	CAWSVRGAEDTQYF	TGTGCCTGGAGTGTACGGGGAGCGGAAGATACGCAGTATTTT
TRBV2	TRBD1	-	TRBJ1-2	CASSEAGQGVLANYGYTF	TGTGCCAGCAGTGAAGCCGGACAGGGGGTCTTAGCTAACTATGGCTACACCTTC
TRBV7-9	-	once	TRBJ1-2	CASSSHDRPGRLNYGYTF	TGTGCCAGCAGCTCTCACGATCGCCCGGGACGCCTCAACTATGGCTACACCTTC
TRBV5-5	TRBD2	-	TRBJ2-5	CASRGGGGQETQYF	TGTGCCAGCAGGGGTGGCGGGGGGCAAGAGACCCAGTACTTC
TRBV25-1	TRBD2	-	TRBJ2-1	CASSGKALAGHNEQFF	TGTGCCAGCAGTGGAAAAGCGCTAGCGGGCCACAATGAGCAGTTCTTC